The sequence of this T cell receptor beta chain was determined in a study of T cells in Graves' hyperthyroidism and ophthalmopathy. This clonotype was seen repeatedly, ten times or more. Authors of the study amplified TCR beta CDR3 regions from RNA transcripts. The HTBI set primed first-round TCR CDR3 RT-PCR. Each CDR3 protein is one row after TCRdb ran MiXCR on the multiplex PCR reads. Of over 500,000 distinct CDR3 sequences in the sample, about 45% were seen once. The study excluded patients with uncontrolled infection, other autoimmune disease, pregnancy or lactation. Sequencing was performed on peripheral blood or thyroid tissue (not recorded which). The receptor was derived from an adult woman with Graves' disease, either hyperthyroidism or ophthalmopathy (not recorded which).

CDR3 in DNA: TGTGCCAGCAGCCCTGACAGGGCCGAGCAGTACTTC. This codes for CASSPDRAEQYF. V gene TRBV11-1 combines with J gene TRBJ2-7, with TRBD1 identical over 7 bases. The V gene end was trimmed by 5 bases and the J gene end by 6 bases; junction bases not matched to a gene: 4. The CDR3 sequence is 12 residues long. Germline V CDR1 and CDR2: SGHAT, FQDESV (reference sequence).